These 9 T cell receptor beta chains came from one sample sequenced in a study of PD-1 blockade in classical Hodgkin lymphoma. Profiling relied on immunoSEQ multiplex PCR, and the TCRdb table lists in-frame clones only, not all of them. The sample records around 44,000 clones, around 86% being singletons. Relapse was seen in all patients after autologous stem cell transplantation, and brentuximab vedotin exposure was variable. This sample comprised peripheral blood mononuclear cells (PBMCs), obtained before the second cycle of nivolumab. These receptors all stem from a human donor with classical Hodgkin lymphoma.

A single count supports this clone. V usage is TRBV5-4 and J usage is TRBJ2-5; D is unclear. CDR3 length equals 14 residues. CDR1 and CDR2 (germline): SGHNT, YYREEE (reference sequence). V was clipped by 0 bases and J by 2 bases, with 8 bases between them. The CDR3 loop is CASSLGVAQETQYF. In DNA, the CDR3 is TGTGCCAGCAGCTTGGGGGTCGCACAAGAGACCCAGTACTTC.

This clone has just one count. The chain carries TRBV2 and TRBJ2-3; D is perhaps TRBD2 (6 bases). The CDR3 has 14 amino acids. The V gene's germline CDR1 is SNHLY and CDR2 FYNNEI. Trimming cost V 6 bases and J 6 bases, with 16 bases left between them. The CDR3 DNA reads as TGTGCCAGCAGGCGGGATGCCCTATCCGATACGCAGTATTTT. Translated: CASRRDALSDTQYF. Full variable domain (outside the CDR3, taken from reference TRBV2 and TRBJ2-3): EPEVTQTPSHQVTQMGQEVILRCVPISNHLYFYWYRQILGQKVEFLVSFYNNEISEKSEIFDDQFSVERPDGSNFTLKIRSTKLEDSAMYFCASRRDALSDTQYFGPGTRLTVL.

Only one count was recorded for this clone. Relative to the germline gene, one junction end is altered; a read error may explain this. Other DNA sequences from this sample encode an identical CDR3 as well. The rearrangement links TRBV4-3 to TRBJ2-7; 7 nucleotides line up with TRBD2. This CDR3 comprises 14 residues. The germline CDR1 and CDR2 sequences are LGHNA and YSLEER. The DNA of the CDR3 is TGCGCCAGTAGCCAAGGGGCGGGGGACTTCAAGCAGTACTTC. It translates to CASSQGAGDFKQYF.

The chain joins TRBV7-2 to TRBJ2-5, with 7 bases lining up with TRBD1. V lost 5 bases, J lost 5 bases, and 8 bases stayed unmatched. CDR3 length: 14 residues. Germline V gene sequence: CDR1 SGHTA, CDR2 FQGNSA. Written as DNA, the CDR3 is TGTGCCAGCAGCCCGGACAGGCCTCCGGAGACCCAGTACTTC. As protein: CASSPDRPPETQYF.

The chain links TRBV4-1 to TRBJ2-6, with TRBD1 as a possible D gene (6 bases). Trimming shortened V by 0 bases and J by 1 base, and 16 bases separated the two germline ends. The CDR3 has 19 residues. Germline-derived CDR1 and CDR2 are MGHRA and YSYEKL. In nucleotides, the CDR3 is TGCGCCAGCAGCCAAGATAGGGCTTCAGGGGTATCTGGGGCCAACGTCCTGACTTTC. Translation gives CASSQDRASGVSGANVLTF.

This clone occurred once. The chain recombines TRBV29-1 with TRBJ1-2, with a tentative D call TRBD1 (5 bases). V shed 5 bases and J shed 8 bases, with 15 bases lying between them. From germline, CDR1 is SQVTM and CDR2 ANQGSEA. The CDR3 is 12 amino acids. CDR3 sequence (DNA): TGCAGCGTTCGTCAGGGCCCGAGAGGCTACACCTTC. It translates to CSVRQGPRGYTF.

Here the CDR3 reads CASSDGEAPLHF. The CDR3 nucleotides read TGTGCCAGCAGCGACGGGGAGGCACCCCTCCACTTT. This rearrangement joins TRBV11-2 to TRBJ1-6, with no clear D. This CDR3 is 12 amino acids long. Germline values: CDR1 SGHAT, CDR2 FQNNGV. Trimming took off 5 bases at V and 11 bases at J, with 10 bases between the two ends.

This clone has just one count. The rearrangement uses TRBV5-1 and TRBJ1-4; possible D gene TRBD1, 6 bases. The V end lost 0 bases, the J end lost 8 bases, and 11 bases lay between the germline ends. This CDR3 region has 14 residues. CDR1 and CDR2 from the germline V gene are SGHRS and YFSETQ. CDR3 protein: CASSLAGAGEKLFF. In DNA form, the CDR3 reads TGCGCCAGCAGCTTGGCAGGGGCCGGGGAAAAACTGTTTTTT.

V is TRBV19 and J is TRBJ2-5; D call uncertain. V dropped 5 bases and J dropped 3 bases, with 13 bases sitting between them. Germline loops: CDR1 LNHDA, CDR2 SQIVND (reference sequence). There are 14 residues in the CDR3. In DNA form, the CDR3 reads TGTGCCAGTAGTCCACGAATTAAGAAAGAGACCCAGTACTTC. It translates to CASSPRIKKETQYF. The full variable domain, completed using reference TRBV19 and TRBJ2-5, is DGGITQSPKYLFRKEGQNVTLSCEQNLNHDAMYWYRQDPGQGLRLIYYSQIVNDFQKGDIAEGYSVSREKKESFPLTVTSAQKNPTAFYLCASSPRIKKETQYFGPGTRLLVL.